This entry features one TCR beta chain sequence. The source of the sample is a study of blood T cell repertoires in COVID-19. CDR3 length: 15 amino acids. V shed 1 base, J shed 4 bases, and the junction held 6 bases outside the gene matches. Germline assignment: CDR1 SGHTA and CDR2 FQGTGA. Assay: immunoSEQ multiplex PCR; the TCRdb copy retains only in-frame clones and omits some. The table lists under 250,000 clones, approximately 86% of them singletons. What was sequenced was peripheral blood. This receptor was obtained from a man of 80 years or more with acute or convalescent COVID-19. This chain joins TRBV7-3 and TRBJ2-5; TRBD2 aligns across 7 bases. CDR3 sequence reads: CASSLMGGGRETQYF. The DNA for the CDR3 is TGTGCCAGCAGCTTAATGGGGGGAGGGCGAGAGACCCAGTACTTC.